The sample holds a few counts of the clone carrying this T cell receptor beta chain. No antigen is known for it. This sample was taken from a study of type 1 and type 2 diabetes patients. Overall study context: The cohort mixed type 1 diabetes, type 2 diabetes and nondiabetic donors. Findings of the study overall: Some T1D-only expanded clones might appear in more T2D or control samples. In type 2 diabetes, highly-expanded CD4+ clones took a median about 4% of reads.

No donor had another autoimmune disease or recent infection within four weeks. Deletions cut 8 bases from V and 3 bases from J, with 11 bases between. CDR1 is SGHRS and CDR2 is YFSETQ in the germline V gene. The CDR3 extends over 12 amino acids. The PCR template was genomic DNA. The TCR beta CDR3 region was amplified using 30 forward and 13 reverse primers. TCRdb used MiXCR to reprocess the multiplex PCR reads, holding one entry per CDR3 protein. The sample gives 270,000 or so distinct CDR3 sequences, 45% to 60% of which show up once; roughly an eighth is in the top ten. Input material: peripheral blood mononuclear cells (PBMCs). The chain links TRBV5-1 to TRBJ2-5, with D perhaps TRBD2 (6 bases). This clonotype originated in a man younger than 35 with type 2 diabetes. The CDR3 nucleotides read TGCGCCAGTGGGGGGATTAAAGAGACCCAGTACTTC. Translating gives CASGGIKETQYF.